Below, 25 T cell receptor beta chains from the same sample are listed, as sequenced in a study of OX40 agonist ivuxolimab in advanced cancers. Libraries came from the immunoSEQ multiplex PCR assay. TCRdb provides this immuneACCESS table in a form limited to in-frame rearrangements. Some clones are lacking; in checked studies, under half of them reflect an unresolved V gene, and why the rest are absent is not known. The table for this sample lists some 70,000 clones; approximately 90% of them were counted only once. The top ten clones comprise around 1.1% of the sample. This material consisted of CD4+ or CD8+ T cells sorted from blood, taken in a trial of the OX40 agonist ivuxolimab. All receptors come from an adult with an advanced solid tumor such as melanoma, head and neck, liver or kidney cancer.

The chain joins TRBV2 to TRBJ2-7, with D unresolved. The CDR3 contains 12 residues. Germline V gene sequence: CDR1 SNHLY, CDR2 FYNNEI. V was trimmed by 7 bases and J by 2 bases, leaving 9 bases between them. The CDR3 nucleotides read TGTGCCAGCAAGGGCAGGACCTACGAGCAGTACTTC. It translates to CASKGRTYEQYF.

This clone was recorded once. The chain recombines TRBV11-2 with TRBJ2-2, with no clear D. Germline-derived CDR1 and CDR2 are SGHAT and FQNNGV. The CDR3 sequence is 15 residues long. The germline V and J ends were trimmed by 0 bases and 4 bases, with 9 bases remaining between them. The CDR3 nucleotides are TGTGCCAGCAGCTTAGAGAGGTCGCGCACCGGGGAGCTGTTTTTT. Translating gives CASSLERSRTGELFF.

CDR3 bases: TGTGCCAGCAGTCGCGGACAGGGACCCTACGAGCAGTACTTC. Amino acids: CASSRGQGPYEQYF. The chain carries TRBV6-5 and TRBJ2-7; 8 nucleotides match TRBD1. CDR1 is MNHEY, CDR2 SVGAGI, per germline. The CDR3 has 14 residues. Trimming at V came to 5 bases and at J to 2 bases, leaving 5 bases not matched to a gene.

The gene calls are TRBV28 and TRBJ2-1; unclear D gene. Germline loops: CDR1 MDHEN, CDR2 SYDVKM. The CDR3 totals 12 residues. The V gene lost 5 bases and the J gene lost 8 bases, with 10 bases spanning the gap. The CDR3 loop is CASSPGPYEQFF. In DNA, the CDR3 is TGTGCCAGCAGTCCGGGCCCGTATGAGCAGTTCTTC.

This chain uses TRBV18 with TRBJ2-1; no clear D. The germline V gene has CDR1 KGHSH and CDR2 LQKENI. The V end was cut by 0 bases, the J end by 7 bases, with 13 bases between. The length of the CDR3 is 15 residues. Written as DNA, the CDR3 is TGTGCCAGCTCACCACCGTCGGTAAAGTGGAATGAGCAGTTCTTC. It codes for CASSPPSVKWNEQFF. The full variable domain, in which reference TRBV18 and TRBJ2-1 provide the parts outside the CDR3, is NAGVMQNPRHLVRRRGQEARLRCSPMKGHSHVYWYRQLPEEGLKFMVYLQKENIIDESGMPKERFSAEFPKEGPSILRIQQVVRGDSAAYFCASSPPSVKWNEQFFGPGTRLTVL.

CDR3 region: CASSPSSANTEAFF. The CDR3 bases are TGTGCCAGCAGTCCTTCGTCAGCGAACACTGAAGCTTTCTTT. The chain combines TRBV6-4 with TRBJ1-1; D is undetermined. CDR3 length: 14 amino acids. V gave up 5 bases and J gave up 1 base, with 11 bases separating them. Germline loops: CDR1 MRHNA, CDR2 SNTAGT.

This clone was detected only once. This chain links TRBV4-1 with TRBJ1-5, with TRBD1 as a possible D gene (6 bases). Trimming cost V 1 base and J 3 bases, with 13 bases left between them. The germline CDR1 and CDR2 sequences are MGHRA and YSYEKL. The CDR3 contains 16 residues. The CDR3 DNA reads TGCGCCAGCAGCCAAGTGTGGGGGCGGGTCAATCAGCCCCAGCATTTT. Translation gives CASSQVWGRVNQPQHF.

This clone was observed once. The CDR3 DNA sequence: TGTGCCAGCGCCCGGGACAGGGGGCAATTTAGCTACACCTTC. It yields the protein CASARDRGQFSYTF. This chain joins TRBV7-9 and TRBJ1-2, with TRBD1 identical over 12 bases. The junction had 10 bases not matched to a gene; V was cut back by 8 bases and J by 9 bases. CDR1 is SEHNR, CDR2 FQNEAQ, per germline (reference sequence). This CDR3 spans 14 amino acids. The full variable domain, its missing parts supplied by reference TRBV7-9 and TRBJ1-2, is DTGVSQNPRHKITKRGQNVTFRCDPISEHNRLYWYRQTLGQGPEFLTYFQNEAQLEKSRLLSDRFSAERPKGSFSTLEIQRTEQGDSAMYLCASARDRGQFSYTFGSGTRLTVV.

This clone was detected only a few times. The V gene is TRBV2, the J gene TRBJ1-2; tentatively, D is TRBD1 (6 bases). Germline CDR1 reads SNHLY; CDR2 reads FYNNEI. Trimming cost V 7 bases and J 2 bases, with 11 bases left between them. The CDR3 is made up of 13 amino acids. The CDR3 sequence is CASTGGANYGYTF. The CDR3 coding sequence is TGTGCCAGCACGGGGGGCGCAAACTATGGCTACACCTTC. Using reference TRBV2 and TRBJ1-2 for the parts outside the CDR3, the full variable domain is EPEVTQTPSHQVTQMGQEVILRCVPISNHLYFYWYRQILGQKVEFLVSFYNNEISEKSEIFDDQFSVERPDGSNFTLKIRSTKLEDSAMYFCASTGGANYGYTFGSGTRLTVV.

The CDR3 nucleotides read TGCGCCAGCAGCTTCGGGCGCGGGGCGTACACAGATACGCAGTATTTT. Its translation: CASSFGRGAYTDTQYF. The chain recombines TRBV5-1 with TRBJ2-3; D might be TRBD2 (6 bases). CDR3 length equals 16 residues. With 2 bases removed from V and 2 bases from J, the gap between germline ends came to 15 bases. The germline gives CDR1 SGHRS, CDR2 YFSETQ.

The chain combines TRBV10-3 with TRBJ2-7, with TRBD2 matching over 8 bases. The germline V gene has CDR1 ENHRY and CDR2 SYGVKD. This CDR3 is built from 17 residues. The V segment lost 3 bases and the J segment 7 bases; nucleotides outside the gene matches: 17. The CDR3 here is CAISDPTGGGSPWEQYF. Written as DNA, the CDR3 is TGTGCCATCAGTGACCCGACTGGCGGGGGGTCTCCGTGGGAGCAGTACTTC.

The chain has TRBV30 and TRBJ2-5; TRBD2 is a possible D gene (5 bases). The germline CDR1 and CDR2 sequences are GTSNPN and SVGIG (reference sequence). This CDR3 comprises 13 residues. Trimming shortened V by 3 bases and J by 4 bases, and 12 bases separated the two germline ends. The CDR3 DNA follows: TGTGCCTGGAGGCGGGCCTGGGGAGAGACCCAGTACTTC. It yields the protein CAWRRAWGETQYF.

The chain links TRBV7-6 to TRBJ2-1; no definite D call. This CDR3 comprises 16 residues. V lost 4 bases to trimming and J lost 0 bases, with 13 bases between them. Germline values: CDR1 SGHVS, CDR2 FNYEAQ. CDR3 residues: CASSSPYDSSYNEQFF. CDR3 in DNA: TGTGCCAGCAGCTCCCCCTACGATAGCTCCTACAATGAGCAGTTCTTC.

This chain joins TRBV11-2 and TRBJ1-3, with 9 bases identical to TRBD1. Germline CDR1 reads SGHAT; CDR2 reads FQNNGV. The CDR3 contains 15 residues. Losses at the gene ends were 4 bases for V and 5 bases for J; bases not matched to a gene: 6. In DNA, the CDR3 is TGTGCCAGCAGCTCACTAGGGACAGGGAGAAACACCATATATTTT. Translated: CASSSLGTGRNTIYF.

The gene calls are TRBV6-4 and TRBJ1-6; D call uncertain. Germline-derived CDR1 and CDR2 are MRHNA and SNTAGT. The CDR3 loop spans 13 amino acids. The V end lost 2 bases, the J end lost 5 bases, and 4 bases lay between the germline ends. The CDR3 nucleotides read TGTGCCAGCAGTGACCTTAATAATTCACCCCTCCACTTT. Protein product: CASSDLNNSPLHF.

The chain joins TRBV2 to TRBJ2-2; weak D call: TRBD2 (5 bases). Germline V CDR1 and CDR2: SNHLY, FYNNEI. This CDR3 contains 17 residues. The V end was cut by 2 bases, the J end by 2 bases, with 15 bases between. CDR3 coding DNA: TGTGCCAGCAGTGAAACGGGTTCCCGACTAAACACCGGGGAGCTGTTTTTT. Protein sequence: CASSETGSRLNTGELFF.

As DNA, the CDR3 is TGCAGTGCTAGAGATTACAATGAGCAGTTCTTC. Protein: CSARDYNEQFF. The rearrangement links TRBV20-1 to TRBJ2-1; D gene ambiguous. V was pared by 0 bases and J by 4 bases, with 1 base between. The CDR3 totals 11 residues. Germline loops: CDR1 DFQATT, CDR2 SNEGSKA (reference sequence).

This sequence joins TRBV5-6 and TRBJ1-1; possibly TRBD1 for D (5 bases). The germline gives CDR1 SGHDT, CDR2 YYEEEE. Deletions cut 1 base from V and 0 bases from J, with 19 bases between. This CDR3 comprises 18 residues. The CDR3 nucleotides are TGTGCCAGCAGCTTGCTCGGCAGGCGACAGAGATTGAACACTGAAGCTTTCTTT. Translated, it gives CASSLLGRRQRLNTEAFF.

This rearrangement joins TRBV6-5 to TRBJ1-5; no reliable D call. V was shortened by 6 bases and J by 7 bases, with 7 bases between the two germline ends. Germline V CDR1 and CDR2: MNHEY, SVGAGI. The CDR3 is 11 amino acids. CDR3 loop: CASSPGQPQHF. The CDR3 coding sequence is TGTGCCAGCAGCCCCGGGCAGCCCCAGCATTTT.

The chain employs TRBV10-2 and TRBJ2-1, with D unclear. Germline loops: CDR1 WSHSY, CDR2 SAAADI. V lost 0 bases, J lost 6 bases, and 9 bases lay in between. This CDR3 contains 14 residues. The CDR3 region is CASSESEIFNEQFF. The CDR3 region has the DNA TGCGCCAGCAGTGAGTCTGAGATTTTCAATGAGCAGTTCTTC.

This chain connects TRBV18 to TRBJ2-5, with TRBD2 identical over 8 bases. Unmatched junction bases numbered 12, after V lost 0 bases and J lost 9 bases. CDR1 and CDR2 from the germline V gene are KGHSH and LQKENI. The CDR3 is 16 residues long. In DNA form, the CDR3 reads TGTGCCAGCTCACCACCGCGTTCTAGCGGGTCCGTGGCCCAGTACTTC. Its translation is CASSPPRSSGSVAQYF.

The chain links TRBV6-5 to TRBJ1-6, with D tentatively TRBD1 (5 bases). Germline V CDR1 and CDR2: MNHEY, SVGAGI. This CDR3 comprises 12 residues. Between the trimmed V and J ends, which lost 7 bases and 11 bases, there was a span of 12 bases. DNA of the CDR3: TGTGCCAGCAAGACAGCACGTACACCCCTCCACTTT. This translates into CASKTARTPLHF.

The chain links TRBV18 to TRBJ2-1; D perhaps matches TRBD2 (7 bases). Trimming took 1 base from V and 7 from J, leaving 14 bases between them. CDR3 length equals 15 residues. Germline V lookup: CDR1 KGHSH, CDR2 LQKENI. The CDR3 nucleotides read TGTGCCAGCTCACCACGGGGGGGGGCCGAAAATGAGCAGTTCTTC. This codes for CASSPRGGAENEQFF.

The rearrangement uses TRBV11-2 and TRBJ1-6, with 7 bases lining up with TRBD1. This CDR3 comprises 15 residues. With V trimmed by 5 bases and J by 9 bases, 10 bases remained unmatched. Germline CDR1 and CDR2: SGHAT and FQNNGV. The CDR3 coding sequence is TGTGCCAGCAGCGCCCAGACAGGGTTAAGTTCACCCCTCCACTTT. It is translated as CASSAQTGLSSPLHF.

J is TRBJ1-1 and V is TRBV4-1; perhaps TRBD1 as D (6 bases). The CDR3 length is 14 residues. Germline V lookup: CDR1 MGHRA, CDR2 YSYEKL. V shed 1 base and J shed 9 bases, with 15 bases lying between them. CDR3 sequence (DNA): TGCGCCAGCAGCCAAGGTTCCGGGGGCAGCCAAGCTTTCTTT. It yields the protein CASSQGSGGSQAFF.